The rows below give T cell receptor beta chains drawn from one sample of a study of T cells in localized non-small cell lung cancer. Sequenced by immunoSEQ multiplex PCR; TCRdb stores in-frame clones only, minus some. The sample shows 2,000 to 3,000 clones, approximately 38% of them seen only once. The sample in question was lung tumor tissue, obtained before any cancer treatment. The receptors derive from a male donor at least 60 years old with stage I squamous cell lung carcinoma. The CDR3 runs from the conserved cysteine through the conserved F or W. A D gene is named only where the DNA matches it firmly. Clone size is given for some rows only: seen once, a few or many times, or a class if the clone is expanded.

clone_size j_call d_call v_call cdr3_nt cdr3_aa
- TRBJ2-2 - TRBV30 TGTGCCTGGAGTGTAGGGGCCAGCTCGAACACCGGGGAGCTGTTTTTT CAWSVGASSNTGELFF
- TRBJ2-3 TRBD1 TRBV18 TGTGCCAGCTCACCAAGGACAGGGGGCGTCGATACGCAGTATTTT CASSPRTGGVDTQYF
few TRBJ1-4 - TRBV19 TGTGCCACCCAGGGTTTGAGGGGAGGAAAACTGTTTTTT CATQGLRGGKLFF
- TRBJ1-5 - TRBV28 TGTGCCAGCAGTTCCTCCTTAGGACGGAAAAATCAGCCCCAGCATTTT CASSSSLGRKNQPQHF
- TRBJ1-5 - TRBV9 TGTGCCAGCAGTGAAGCGCTGAGGGGCAATCAGCCCCAGCATTTT CASSEALRGNQPQHF
few TRBJ2-6 - TRBV1 TGCGCCAGCAGCCCATCCCGTGGACAGGGGACATCTGGGGCCAACGTCCTGACTTTC CASSPSRGQGTSGANVLTF
- TRBJ2-5 TRBD1 TRBV5-1 TGCGCCAGCAGCGCCCTTTCAGGGGGTGAGGAGACCCAGTACTTC CASSALSGGEETQYF
- TRBJ1-1 - TRBV18 TGTGCCAGCGCTCCCCTGGCAGGGGTGAACACTGAAGCTTTCTTT CASAPLAGVNTEAFF
few TRBJ2-7 - TRBV11-3 TGTGCCAGCAGCCCAAGAAGGTCTTCCTACGAGCAGTACTTC CASSPRRSSYEQYF
few TRBJ2-7 TRBD2 TRBV11-3 TGTGCCAGCAGCTTAGAAGCTAGCGGGATTTACGAGCAGTACTTC CASSLEASGIYEQYF
- TRBJ1-5 - TRBV19 TGTGCCAGTAAGGACTATAGCAATCAGCCCCAGCATTTT CASKDYSNQPQHF
once TRBJ2-1 - TRBV5-1 TGCGCCAGCAGCTTGGAAGGTGCCACCTTGGACAATGAGCAGTTCTTC CASSLEGATLDNEQFF
- TRBJ2-7 - TRBV18 TGTGCCAGCTCACCTAGAGTTGAGCAGGGATGGTACGAGCAGTACTTC CASSPRVEQGWYEQYF
few TRBJ1-4 TRBD1 TRBV9 TGTGCCAGCAGTGATTCAAGGGACAGCCTCCGAAAACTGTTTTTT CASSDSRDSLRKLFF
- TRBJ1-6 TRBD1 TRBV6-8 TGTGCCAGCAGCCTCACCGGGACAGTAAATTCACCCCTCCACTTT CASSLTGTVNSPLHF
once TRBJ1-1 - TRBV25-1 TGTGCCAGCAGTGAGTTGGCCGGGGGACGGAACACTGAAGCTTTCTTT CASSELAGGRNTEAFF
medium-sized TRBJ1-1 TRBD1 TRBV11-3 TGTGCCAGCAGCGAGGCAGGGGGACGCGGGAACACTGAAGCTTTCTTT CASSEAGGRGNTEAFF
- TRBJ2-2 TRBD1 TRBV29-1 TGCAGCTCCTACAGGGGGGACACCGGGGAGCTGTTTTTT CSSYRGDTGELFF
- TRBJ1-2 TRBD1 TRBV6-8 TGTGCCAGCGGCTCTGACAGGGAATCAAAGGTTAAGACTAACTATGGCTACACCTTC CASGSDRESKVKTNYGYTF
large TRBJ1-2 TRBD1 TRBV18 TGTGCCAGCTCACAGTATGAAGGACAGGGGAGCTATGGTTACACCTTC CASSQYEGQGSYGYTF
- TRBJ1-6 TRBD1 TRBV28 TGTGCCAGCAGCCAATACAGGGGAAGCTCCTATAATTCACCCCTCCACTTT CASSQYRGSSYNSPLHF
- TRBJ2-6 - TRBV9 TGTGCCAGCAGCGCCAGTAGGGATGGGGCCAACGTCCTGACTTTC CASSASRDGANVLTF
few TRBJ1-3 - TRBV6-8 TGTGCCAGCAGTCGCAACTCTGGAAACACCATATATTTT CASSRNSGNTIYF
few TRBJ1-3 - TRBV9 TGTGCCAGCAGCTTCGGGACGGATGGAAACACCATATATTTT CASSFGTDGNTIYF
- TRBJ1-2 - TRBV6-8 TGTGCCAGCAGTTACTCTCCAGGGAGGAACTATGGCTACACCTTC CASSYSPGRNYGYTF